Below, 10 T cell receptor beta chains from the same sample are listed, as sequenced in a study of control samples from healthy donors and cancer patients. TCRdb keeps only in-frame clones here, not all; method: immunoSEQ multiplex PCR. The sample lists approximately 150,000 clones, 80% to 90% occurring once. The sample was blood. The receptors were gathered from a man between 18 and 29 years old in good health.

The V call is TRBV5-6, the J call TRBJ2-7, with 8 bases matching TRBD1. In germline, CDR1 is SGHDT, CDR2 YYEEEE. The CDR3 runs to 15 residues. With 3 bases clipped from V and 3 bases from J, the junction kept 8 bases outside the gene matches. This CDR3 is CASSSGAGGFYEQYF. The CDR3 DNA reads TGTGCCAGCAGCTCGGGGGCAGGGGGCTTCTACGAGCAGTACTTC.

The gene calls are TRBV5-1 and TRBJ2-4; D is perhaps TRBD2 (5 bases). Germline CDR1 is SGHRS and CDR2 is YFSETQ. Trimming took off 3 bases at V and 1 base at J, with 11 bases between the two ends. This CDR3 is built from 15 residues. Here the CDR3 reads CASSSGGGAKNIQYF. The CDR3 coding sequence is TGCGCCAGCAGCTCCGGAGGCGGGGCCAAAAACATTCAGTACTTC.

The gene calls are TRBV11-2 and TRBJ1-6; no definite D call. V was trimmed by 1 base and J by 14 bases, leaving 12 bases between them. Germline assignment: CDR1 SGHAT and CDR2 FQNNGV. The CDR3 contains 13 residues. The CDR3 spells CASSLASDRSLHF. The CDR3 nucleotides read TGTGCCAGCAGCTTAGCTTCGGACCGTTCCCTCCACTTT. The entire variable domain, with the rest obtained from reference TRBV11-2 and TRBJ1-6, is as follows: EAGVAQSPRYKIIEKRQSVAFWCNPISGHATLYWYQQILGQGPKLLIQFQNNGVVDDSQLPKDRFSAERLKGVDSTLKIQPAKLEDSAVYLCASSLASDRSLHFGNGTRLTVT.

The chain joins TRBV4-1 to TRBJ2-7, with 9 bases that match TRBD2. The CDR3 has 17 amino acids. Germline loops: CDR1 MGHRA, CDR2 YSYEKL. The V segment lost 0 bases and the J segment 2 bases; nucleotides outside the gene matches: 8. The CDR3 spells CASSQDTGGGAPYEQYF. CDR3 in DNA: TGCGCCAGCAGCCAAGATACGGGCGGGGGGGCCCCCTACGAGCAGTACTTC.

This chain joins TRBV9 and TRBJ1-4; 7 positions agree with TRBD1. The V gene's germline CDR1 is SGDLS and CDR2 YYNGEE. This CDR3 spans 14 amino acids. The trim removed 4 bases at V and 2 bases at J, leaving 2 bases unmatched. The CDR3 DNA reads TGTGCCAGCAGCTCGACAGGGACTAATGAAAAACTGTTTTTT. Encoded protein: CASSSTGTNEKLFF.

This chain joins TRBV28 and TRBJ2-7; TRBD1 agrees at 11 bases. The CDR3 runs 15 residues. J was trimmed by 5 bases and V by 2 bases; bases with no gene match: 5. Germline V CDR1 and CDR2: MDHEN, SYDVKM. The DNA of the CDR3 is TGTGCCAGCAGTTTAGGGGGACAGGGGGGGAACGAGCAGTACTTC. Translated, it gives CASSLGGQGGNEQYF.

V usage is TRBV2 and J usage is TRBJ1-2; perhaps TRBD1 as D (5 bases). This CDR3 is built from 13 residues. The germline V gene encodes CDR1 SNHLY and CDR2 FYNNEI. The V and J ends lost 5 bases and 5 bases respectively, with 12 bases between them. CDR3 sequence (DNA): TGTGCCAGCAGTTCTGCCAGGGTTTATGGCTACACCTTC. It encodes CASSSARVYGYTF.

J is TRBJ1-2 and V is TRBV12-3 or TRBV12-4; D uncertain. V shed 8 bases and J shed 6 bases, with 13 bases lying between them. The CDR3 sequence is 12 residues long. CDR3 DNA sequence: TGTGCCAGCCGTCGGCGTGGGAATGGCTACACCTTC. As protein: CASRRRGNGYTF.

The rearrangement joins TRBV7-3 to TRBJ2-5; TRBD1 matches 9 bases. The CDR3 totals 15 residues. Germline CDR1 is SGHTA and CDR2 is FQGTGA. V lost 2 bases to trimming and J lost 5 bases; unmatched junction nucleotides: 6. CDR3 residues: CASSLGTGSWETQYF. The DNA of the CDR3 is TGTGCCAGCAGCTTAGGGACAGGGAGTTGGGAGACCCAGTACTTC.

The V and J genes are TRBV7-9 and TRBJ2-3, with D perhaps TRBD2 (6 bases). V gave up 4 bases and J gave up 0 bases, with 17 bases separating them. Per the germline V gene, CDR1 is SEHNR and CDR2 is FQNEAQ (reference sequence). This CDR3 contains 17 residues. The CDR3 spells CASSYTGRGDSTDTQYF. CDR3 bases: TGTGCCAGCAGCTACACGGGGCGGGGCGATAGCACAGATACGCAGTATTTT.